The 10 T cell receptor beta chains in this list originate from one sample, sequenced in a study of blood T cell repertoires in COVID-19. Using immunoSEQ multiplex PCR, the repertoire was profiled, and TCRdb retains in-frame clones only, with some absent. The sample lists some 96,000 clones, about 91% occurring once. Sequencing was done on a sample of peripheral blood. These receptors all come from a human donor in a cohort sampled during active COVID-19.

This rearrangement joins TRBV27 to TRBJ2-7; 10 bases fit TRBD2. The CDR3 loop spans 13 amino acids. V trimming: 6 bases; J trimming: 10 bases; junction bases outside the gene matches: 9. From germline, CDR1 is MNHEY and CDR2 SMNVEV (reference sequence). This CDR3 reads CASRSGASGRQYF. Written as DNA, the CDR3 is TGTGCCAGCAGATCCGGGGCTAGCGGGAGACAGTACTTC.

The chain links TRBV3-1 (or the pseudogene TRBV3-2) to TRBJ2-7; TRBD1 might be the D (5 bases). The germline V and J ends were trimmed by 0 bases and 3 bases, with 12 bases remaining between them. CDR1 and CDR2 from the germline V gene are LGHDT and YNNKEL (reference sequence). The CDR3 runs 15 residues. The CDR3 loop reads CASSQDKGLGYEQYF. CDR3 DNA sequence: TGTGCCAGCAGCCAAGATAAGGGGTTAGGCTACGAGCAGTACTTC.

The CDR3, as DNA: TGTGCCAGCAGCCGGACAGGGGATAGCAATCAGCCCCAGCATTTT. This encodes CASSRTGDSNQPQHF. The chain recombines TRBV7-9 with TRBJ1-5; the match to TRBD1 covers 9 bases. This CDR3 is 15 amino acids long. CDR1 SEHNR and CDR2 FQNEAQ come from the germline V gene (reference sequence). The V gene end was trimmed by 5 bases and the J gene end by 0 bases; junction bases not matched to a gene: 2.

This chain joins TRBV7-3 and TRBJ2-3; no definite D call. With 5 bases removed from V and 1 base from J, the gap between germline ends came to 7 bases. The germline gives CDR1 SGHTA, CDR2 FQGTGA. This CDR3 contains 13 residues. CDR3 nucleotide sequence: TGTGCCAGCAGCACCCGGGGCACAGATACGCAGTATTTT. Translating it yields CASSTRGTDTQYF.

The chain combines TRBV6-1 with TRBJ1-2; possibly TRBD1 for D (6 bases). This CDR3 has 15 amino acids. Trimming removed 3 bases at V and 3 bases at J, with 14 bases between. CDR1 is MNHNS and CDR2 is SASEGT in the germline V gene. The DNA of the CDR3 is TGTGCCAGCAGTGAGTTGGGGGCCGGGGACTATGGCTACACCTTC. Protein product: CASSELGAGDYGYTF.

The chain combines TRBV5-1 with TRBJ1-3; weak D call: TRBD1 (5 bases). This CDR3 spans 16 amino acids. The V end was cut by 0 bases, the J end by 0 bases, with 10 bases between. Looked up from germline, CDR1 is SGHRS and CDR2 is YFSETQ. DNA of the CDR3: TGCGCCAGCAGCTTGGGGACACCGTCCTCTGGAAACACCATATATTTT. This translates into CASSLGTPSSGNTIYF.

This chain joins TRBV19 and TRBJ1-1; 8 bases map to TRBD1. The CDR3 sequence is 15 residues long. Trimming cost V 8 bases and J 4 bases; bases outside gene matches: 12. CDR1 and CDR2 from the germline V gene are LNHDA and SQIVND (reference sequence). Written as DNA, the CDR3 is TGTGCCAGTGGTTCTAGGACAGGGTTTGTCACTGAAGCTTTCTTT. Translated: CASGSRTGFVTEAFF. Complete variable domain (other parts from reference TRBV19 and TRBJ1-1): DGGITQSPKYLFRKEGQNVTLSCEQNLNHDAMYWYRQDPGQGLRLIYYSQIVNDFQKGDIAEGYSVSREKKESFPLTVTSAQKNPTAFYLCASGSRTGFVTEAFFGQGTRLTVV.

Note on this clone: One junction end does not reproduce the germline sequence, and a read error may be involved. The rearrangement uses TRBV7-9 and TRBJ2-5, with 10 positions matching TRBD2. From germline, CDR1 is SEHNR and CDR2 FQNEAQ (reference sequence). This CDR3 spans 15 amino acids. Written as DNA, the CDR3 is TGTGCCAGCACCTTAGGACTAGCGGAACAAGAGACCCAGTACTTC. Its translation is CASTLGLAEQETQYF.

This chain links TRBV28 with TRBJ2-3; no firm D call. V dropped 3 bases and J dropped 6 bases, with 4 bases sitting between them. CDR3 size: 11 residues. Germline loops: CDR1 MDHEN, CDR2 SYDVKM. The CDR3 spells CASSFRDTQYF. CDR3 DNA: TGTGCCAGCAGTTTTCGGGATACGCAGTATTTT.

This clone occurred once. The chain uses TRBV23-1 and TRBJ2-5, with D tentatively TRBD2 (6 bases). TRBV23-1 is an ORF, with its function uncertain. This CDR3 is 20 amino acids long. V gave up 0 bases and J gave up 4 bases, with 27 bases separating them. CDR3 amino acids: CASSQSRGDHRTTSGETQYF. DNA for the CDR3: TGCGCCAGCAGTCAATCAAGGGGCGATCACCGGACTACGTCCGGAGAGACCCAGTACTTC.